The clone carrying this T cell receptor (beta chain) was recorded only once. The germline V gene has CDR1 SNHLY and CDR2 FYNNEI. Trimming stripped 10 bases from V and 0 bases from J, with 10 bases between. The CDR3 is 12 amino acids. This sample was taken from a study of cytomegalovirus exposure and HLA in healthy donors. PCR amplification relied on 60 Vbeta primers (plus 13 Jbeta primers). The table came from immunoSEQ multiplex PCR; TCRdb's copy has only in-frame clones and leaves some out. The profile shows some 98,000 clones, approximately 80% of them singletons. Specimen: PBMCs. This clonotype was sampled from a female donor in good health and CMV-seropositive. V is TRBV2 and J is TRBJ2-7, with unresolved D. DNA for the CDR3: TGTGCCATCGAGGCGAGCTCCTACGAGCAGTACTTC. Its protein is CAIEASSYEQYF.